One and the same sample provided the 28 T cell receptor beta chains below, sequenced in a study of blood T cell repertoires in COVID-19. Repertoires were generated with immunoSEQ multiplex PCR, while TCRdb's copy carries only in-frame clones and drops some. The table records approximately 90,000 clones, around 80% of them present only once. The sequenced material came from peripheral blood. The receptors were sampled from a man aged 60-69 years with acute or convalescent COVID-19.

J is TRBJ1-2 and V is TRBV18; TRBD1 matches 10 bases. V was pared by 3 bases and J by 2 bases, with 9 bases of the junction left unmatched. CDR3 length: 17 amino acids. Germline loops: CDR1 KGHSH, CDR2 LQKENI. The CDR3 loop is CASSPRAPGQGNYGYTF. DNA of the CDR3: TGTGCCAGCTCACCTCGGGCACCGGGACAGGGGAACTATGGCTACACCTTC.

V is TRBV15 and J is TRBJ2-5, with D possibly TRBD1 on 5 matching bases. V was shortened by 2 bases and J by 2 bases, with 15 bases between the two germline ends. Germline CDR1 LNHNV, CDR2 YYDKDF (reference sequence). This CDR3 has 16 amino acids. CDR3 amino acids: CATSRPSDRKQETQYF. Written as DNA, the CDR3 is TGTGCCACCAGCAGACCCTCTGACAGAAAGCAAGAGACCCAGTACTTC.

The genes are TRBV4-1 and TRBJ2-1; 10 nucleotides align to TRBD2. J lost 7 bases, V lost 0 bases, and 6 bases had no gene match. In germline, CDR1 is MGHRA, CDR2 YSYEKL. This CDR3 has 16 residues. The CDR3 nucleotides are TGCGCCAGCAGCCAAGAACAGCGGGGGGGCCTAAATGAGCAGTTCTTC. Amino acid sequence: CASSQEQRGGLNEQFF.

This chain links TRBV20-1 with TRBJ1-2, with TRBD1 identical over 7 bases. The length of the CDR3 is 13 residues. In germline, CDR1 is DFQATT, CDR2 SNEGSKA (reference sequence). The trim removed 3 bases at V and 3 bases at J, leaving 4 bases unmatched. DNA for the CDR3: TGCAGTGCTAGTACCAGGGGGGACTATGGCTACACCTTC. Amino acids: CSASTRGDYGYTF.

The V and J genes are TRBV2 and TRBJ1-2; D is uncertain. The CDR3 totals 13 residues. CDR1 and CDR2 from the germline V gene are SNHLY and FYNNEI. V was cut by 3 bases and J by 9 bases, with 14 bases left in between. The DNA for the CDR3 is TGTGCCAGCAGTGAGACGGACTTGAGGAGCTACACCTTC. This encodes CASSETDLRSYTF.

CDR3 sequence: CASSLGGQGSGELFF. DNA for the CDR3: TGTGCCAGCAGCTTGGGGGGACAGGGGTCTGGGGAGCTGTTTTTT. V usage is TRBV27 and J usage is TRBJ2-2; TRBD1 aligns across 10 bases. The V segment lost 6 bases and the J segment 8 bases; nucleotides outside the gene matches: 9. This CDR3 is built from 15 residues. CDR1 and CDR2 from the germline V gene are MNHEY and SMNVEV (reference sequence).

This clone turned up a few times. The chain recombines TRBV7-3 with TRBJ2-1, with D tentatively TRBD1 (5 bases). V was clipped by 4 bases and J by 6 bases, with 16 bases between them. The CDR3 is made up of 15 amino acids. Germline CDR1 reads SGHTA; CDR2 reads FQGTGA. CDR3 DNA: TGTGCCAGCAGCTGGATTCGGGCAGGGTCCAATGAGCAGTTCTTC. It encodes CASSWIRAGSNEQFF.

This clone turned up a few times. The genes are TRBV5-1 and TRBJ2-5, with TRBD2 as a possible D gene (5 bases). V lost 0 bases and J lost 8, with 17 bases in between. Germline lookup yields CDR1 SGHRS and CDR2 YFSETQ. This CDR3 has 15 residues. The CDR3 nucleotides read TGCGCCAGCAGCTTGGAAGTTGGCGGGCAGGTAACCCAGTACTTC. It specifies CASSLEVGGQVTQYF.

The chain has TRBV7-2 and TRBJ2-2; D unresolved. The CDR3 spans 16 residues. V dropped 2 bases and J dropped 5 bases, with 15 bases sitting between them. Germline CDR1 is SGHTA and CDR2 is FQGNSA. Here the CDR3 reads CASSLYLPGPTGELFF. CDR3 coding DNA: TGTGCCAGCAGCTTATATCTACCCGGTCCGACCGGGGAGCTGTTTTTT.

The chain joins TRBV28 to TRBJ1-4, with 9 bases lining up with TRBD1. The CDR3 has 13 amino acids. From germline, CDR1 is MDHEN and CDR2 SYDVKM. The J segment lost 8 bases and the V segment lost 8 bases, leaving 6 bases of the junction unmatched. The CDR3 bases are TGTGCCAGCTTCGGGACAGGGAGGGAAAAACTGTTTTTT. Its protein is CASFGTGREKLFF.

In its sample, this clone was seen once. The chain combines TRBV28 with TRBJ2-5, with a possible D match to TRBD1 (5 bases). The CDR3 runs to 12 residues. Trimming cost V 5 bases and J 3 bases, with 7 bases left between them. Germline V gene lookup returns CDR1 MDHEN and CDR2 SYDVKM. CDR3 bases: TGTGCCAGCAGTACAGGAAAAGAGACCCAGTACTTC. Its translation: CASSTGKETQYF.

The chain combines TRBV5-1 with TRBJ2-7; 7 bases are a match to TRBD1. The J segment lost 3 bases and the V segment lost 3 bases, leaving 9 bases of the junction unmatched. This CDR3 contains 15 residues. Germline V lookup: CDR1 SGHRS, CDR2 YFSETQ. The CDR3 loop is CASSCTRDSLYEQYV. In nucleotides, the CDR3 is TGCGCCAGCAGCTGCACCCGGGACAGCCTCTACGAGCAGTACGTC.

This chain joins TRBV7-6 and TRBJ1-4; 7 bases agree with TRBD1. The V segment lost 5 bases and the J segment 7 bases; nucleotides outside the gene matches: 13. The CDR3 runs 16 residues. Germline assignment: CDR1 SGHVS and CDR2 FNYEAQ. The CDR3 DNA reads as TGTGCCAGCAGCGCAACAGGGGCAACTAACAGTGAAAAACTGTTTTTT. This sequence encodes CASSATGATNSEKLFF.

The chain joins TRBV4-2 to TRBJ2-7, with TRBD2 matching 14 bases. The junction had 10 bases not matched to a gene; V was cut back by 1 base and J by 2 bases. Germline CDR1 reads LGHNA; CDR2 reads YNFKEQ. The CDR3 length is 19 residues. CDR3 region: CASSQVMRLAGGPAYEQYF. The DNA of the CDR3 is TGTGCCAGCAGCCAAGTTATGCGACTAGCGGGGGGGCCGGCCTACGAGCAGTACTTC.

The chain combines TRBV5-6 with TRBJ2-7; the match to TRBD1 covers 8 bases. The CDR3 is 17 residues long. With 3 bases clipped from V and 4 bases from J, the junction kept 15 bases outside the gene matches. Germline lookup yields CDR1 SGHDT and CDR2 YYEEEE. CDR3 DNA: TGTGCCAGCAGCTACGCGTCTGGACAGGGTAGCGTGTACGAGCAGTACTTC. It translates to CASSYASGQGSVYEQYF. The whole variable domain, remainder taken from reference TRBV5-6 and TRBJ2-7, is DAGVTQSPTHLIKTRGQQVTLRCSPKSGHDTVSWYQQALGQGPQFIFQYYEEEERQRGNFPDRFSGHQFPNYSSELNVNALLLGDSALYLCASSYASGQGSVYEQYFGPGTRLTVT.

This clone occurred once. This sequence joins TRBV2 and TRBJ1-5; 8 positions match TRBD1. Trimming removed 6 bases from V and 3 bases from J; junction bases left unmatched: 16. CDR1 and CDR2 (germline): SNHLY, FYNNEI. The CDR3 spans 18 residues. The CDR3 sequence is CASRAGTGRTWANQPQHF. The CDR3 region has the DNA TGTGCCAGCAGGGCCGGGACAGGACGGACTTGGGCCAATCAGCCCCAGCATTTT.

This chain joins TRBV10-3 and TRBJ2-7; tentative D call: TRBD2 (5 bases). CDR3 length equals 16 residues. Trimming stripped 6 bases from V and 5 bases from J, with 23 bases between. Germline V gene data show CDR1 as ENHRY and CDR2 as SYGVKD. The CDR3 bases are TGTGCCATCAGCCCTGGAGTTCTCCCCCGGCGGGACGAGCAGTACTTC. It specifies CAISPGVLPRRDEQYF.

The chain employs TRBV14 and TRBJ1-1; TRBD1 agrees at 7 bases. Looked up from germline, CDR1 is SGHDN and CDR2 is FVKESK. V lost 5 bases and J lost 11; bases outside the gene matches: 14. This CDR3 region has 14 residues. DNA of the CDR3: TGTGCCAGCAGCAATATCCGGGACAGCTCTCCCGCTTTCTTT. As protein: CASSNIRDSSPAFF.

V usage is TRBV27 and J usage is TRBJ1-2; 8 bases are shared with TRBD1. V lost 5 bases and J lost 4; bases outside the gene matches: 6. The CDR3 is 14 residues long. Looked up from germline, CDR1 is MNHEY and CDR2 is SMNVEV (reference sequence). The CDR3 loop is CASSPGQGFYGYTF. The DNA of the CDR3 is TGTGCCAGCAGTCCAGGACAGGGTTTCTATGGCTACACCTTC.

The genes are TRBV19 and TRBJ1-1; no clear D. The CDR3 is made up of 11 amino acids. V was shortened by 8 bases and J by 5 bases, with 9 bases between the two germline ends. From germline, CDR1 is LNHDA and CDR2 SQIVND (reference sequence). CDR3 loop: CASLERTEAFF. For the CDR3, the DNA is TGTGCCAGTCTCGAGCGTACTGAAGCTTTCTTT.

This chain uses TRBV6-5 with TRBJ1-2, with D perhaps matching TRBD1 (6 bases). Germline CDR1 reads MNHEY; CDR2 reads SVGAGI. V lost 7 bases, J lost 4 bases, and 10 bases lay in between. This CDR3 is built from 12 residues. CDR3 region: CASKGGGYGYTF. Written as DNA, the CDR3 is TGTGCCAGCAAGGGGGGGGGCTATGGCTACACCTTC.

The chain joins TRBV7-6 to TRBJ1-5; D call uncertain. Germline V CDR1 and CDR2: SGHVS, FNYEAQ. V lost 0 bases and J 7 bases, leaving 10 bases between the germline ends. The CDR3 loop spans 14 amino acids. The CDR3 DNA is TGTGCCAGCAGCTTAGCTTCGAGGGCCCAGCCCCAGCATTTT. It translates to CASSLASRAQPQHF.

The V gene is TRBV28, the J gene TRBJ2-2; 9 positions agree with TRBD1. The germline V gene encodes CDR1 MDHEN and CDR2 SYDVKM. V shed 6 bases and J 1 base; nucleotides not matched to a gene: 6. This CDR3 comprises 16 residues. The CDR3 DNA follows: TGTGCCAGCAGGGAGGGGGGACAGGGGAACACCGGGGAGCTGTTTTTT. Translation gives CASREGGQGNTGELFF. The full variable domain, completed using reference TRBV28 and TRBJ2-2, is DVKVTQSSRYLVKRTGEKVFLECVQDMDHENMFWYRQDPGLGLRLIYFSYDVKMKEKGDIPEGYSVSREKKERFSLILESASTNQTSMYLCASREGGQGNTGELFFGEGSRLTVL.

The chain uses TRBV4-2 and TRBJ2-7, with D possibly TRBD2 on 5 matching bases. This CDR3 has 15 residues. Trimming took 0 bases from V and 2 from J, leaving 11 bases between them. CDR1 is LGHNA, CDR2 YNFKEQ, per germline. Here the CDR3 DNA reads TGTGCCAGCAGCCAAGAGGTAGCGCCCACCTACGAGCAGTACGTC. Encoded protein: CASSQEVAPTYEQYV.

The J gene is TRBJ2-7, the V gene TRBV18, with TRBD1 matching 7 bases. This CDR3 is built from 15 residues. The germline gives CDR1 KGHSH, CDR2 LQKENI. The V gene end was trimmed by 6 bases and the J gene end by 6 bases; junction bases not matched to a gene: 14. The CDR3 DNA is TGTGCCAGCTCCCGTCGGGACAGTCCGGGATCCGAGCAGTACGTC. Translation gives CASSRRDSPGSEQYV.

The V gene is TRBV7-2, the J gene TRBJ2-1, with D perhaps matching TRBD2 (5 bases). Trimming removed 3 bases at V and 6 bases at J, with 24 bases between. CDR3 length equals 18 residues. The germline V gene encodes CDR1 SGHTA and CDR2 FQGNSA. In DNA, the CDR3 is TGTGCCAGCAGCTTGGGTTCGGCTAGCCGAAGGGTACCCAATGAGCAGTTCTTC. Protein sequence: CASSLGSASRRVPNEQFF.

The chain combines TRBV19 with TRBJ1-2, with 7 bases matching TRBD1. Germline V gives CDR1 LNHDA, CDR2 SQIVND (reference sequence). CDR3 size: 15 residues. The V and J ends lost 5 bases and 2 bases, in that order; junction bases with no gene match: 8. The CDR3 region has the DNA TGTGCCAGTAGTCCTCGACAGGGAGGCAACTATGGCTACACCTTC. Its translation is CASSPRQGGNYGYTF.

The genes are TRBV11-2 and TRBJ2-7; D is unclear. V was pared by 1 base and J by 3 bases, with 4 bases between. CDR3 size: 12 residues. The germline CDR1 and CDR2 sequences are SGHAT and FQNNGV. CDR3 DNA sequence: TGTGCCAGCAGCTTAGCAGGCTACGAGCAGTACTTC. Translated: CASSLAGYEQYF.